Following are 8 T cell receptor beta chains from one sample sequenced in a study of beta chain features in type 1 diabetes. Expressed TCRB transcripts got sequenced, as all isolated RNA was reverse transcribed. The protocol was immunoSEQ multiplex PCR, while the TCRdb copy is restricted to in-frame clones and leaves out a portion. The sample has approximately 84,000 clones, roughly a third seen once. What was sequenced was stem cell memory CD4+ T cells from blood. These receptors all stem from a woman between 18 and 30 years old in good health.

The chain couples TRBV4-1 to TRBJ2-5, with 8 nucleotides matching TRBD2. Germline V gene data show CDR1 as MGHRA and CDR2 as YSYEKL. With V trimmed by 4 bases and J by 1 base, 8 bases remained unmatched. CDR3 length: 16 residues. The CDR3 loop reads CASSRRAGGIQETQYF. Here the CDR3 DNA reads TGCGCCAGCAGCCGTCGTGCGGGGGGAATCCAAGAGACCCAGTACTTC.

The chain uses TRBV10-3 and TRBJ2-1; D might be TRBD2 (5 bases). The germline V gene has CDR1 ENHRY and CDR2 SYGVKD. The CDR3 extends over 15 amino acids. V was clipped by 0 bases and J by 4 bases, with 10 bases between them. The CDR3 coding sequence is TGTGCCATCAGTGAGTCGAGAGGGCAGTACAATGAGCAGTTCTTC. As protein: CAISESRGQYNEQFF.

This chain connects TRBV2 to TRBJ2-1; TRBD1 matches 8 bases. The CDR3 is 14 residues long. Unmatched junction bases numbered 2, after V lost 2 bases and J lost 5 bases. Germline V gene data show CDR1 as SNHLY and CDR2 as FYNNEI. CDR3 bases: TGTGCCAGCAGTGAACAGGGGGCCCACAATGAGCAGTTCTTC. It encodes CASSEQGAHNEQFF.

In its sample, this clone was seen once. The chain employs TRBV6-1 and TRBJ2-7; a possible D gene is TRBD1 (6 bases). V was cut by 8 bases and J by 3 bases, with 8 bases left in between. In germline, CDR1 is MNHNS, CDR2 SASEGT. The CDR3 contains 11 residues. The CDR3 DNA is TGTGCCAGCCGGACAGACTACGAGCAGTACTTC. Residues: CASRTDYEQYF.

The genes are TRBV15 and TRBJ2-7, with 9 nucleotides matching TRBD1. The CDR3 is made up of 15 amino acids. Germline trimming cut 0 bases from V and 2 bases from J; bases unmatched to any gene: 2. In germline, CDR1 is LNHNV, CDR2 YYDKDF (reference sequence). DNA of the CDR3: TGTGCCACCAGCAGAGACCGGGACAGGGCCTACGAGCAGTACTTC. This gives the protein CATSRDRDRAYEQYF.

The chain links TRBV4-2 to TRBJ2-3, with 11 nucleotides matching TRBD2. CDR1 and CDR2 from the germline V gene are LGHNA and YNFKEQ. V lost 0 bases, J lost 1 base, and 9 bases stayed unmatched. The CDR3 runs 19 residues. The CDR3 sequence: CASSQDGPGLAEGTDTQYF. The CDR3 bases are TGTGCCAGCAGCCAAGATGGCCCGGGACTAGCGGAAGGCACAGATACGCAGTATTTT.

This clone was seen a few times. CDR3 nucleotides: TGTGCCAGTTCCGGCGGGGGAAGCGACTATGGCTACACCTTC. It is translated as CASSGGGSDYGYTF. The chain is built from TRBV19 and TRBJ1-2; a weak D match, TRBD1 (5 bases). Germline V lookup: CDR1 LNHDA, CDR2 SQIVND (reference sequence). V lost 8 bases, J lost 3 bases, and 16 bases lay in between. The length of the CDR3 is 14 residues.

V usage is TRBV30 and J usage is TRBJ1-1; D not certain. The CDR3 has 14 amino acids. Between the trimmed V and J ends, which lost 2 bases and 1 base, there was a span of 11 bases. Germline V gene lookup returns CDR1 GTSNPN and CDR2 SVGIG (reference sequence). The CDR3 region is CAWSQLDKNTEAFF. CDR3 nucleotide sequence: TGTGCCTGGAGTCAATTAGACAAGAACACTGAAGCTTTCTTT. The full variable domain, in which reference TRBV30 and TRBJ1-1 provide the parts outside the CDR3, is SQTIHQWPATLVQPVGSPLSLECTVEGTSNPNLYWYRQAAGRGLQLLFYSVGIGQISSEVPQNLSASRPQDRQFILSSKKLLLSDSGFYLCAWSQLDKNTEAFFGQGTRLTVV.